The T cell receptor (beta chain) described here comes from a study of OX40 agonist ivuxolimab in advanced cancers. Study overall: All patients had ivuxolimab intravenously every 2 weeks at 0.01 to 10 mg/kg. Participants could have had prior anti-PD-1, anti-PD-L1 or anti-CTLA-4 therapy, and more than 35% had some.

The CDR3 runs 15 residues. V dropped 2 bases and J dropped 4 bases, with 14 bases sitting between them. From germline, CDR1 is SEHNR and CDR2 FQNEAQ (reference sequence). The assay was immunoSEQ multiplex PCR, and TCRdb's table has in-frame clones only and misses some. The data hold roughly 49,000 clones, with 80% to 90% observed a single time. The V and J genes are TRBV7-9 and TRBJ1-1; D call uncertain. Sequences were derived from CD4+ or CD8+ T cells sorted from blood, sampled in a trial of the OX40 agonist ivuxolimab. This TCR derives from an adult with an advanced solid tumor such as melanoma, head and neck, liver or kidney cancer. CDR3 nucleotide sequence: TGTGCCAGCAGCTTAAGTCGGGTTATGGGCACTGAAGCTTTCTTT. This gives the protein CASSLSRVMGTEAFF.